Shown below are 13 T cell receptor beta chains from a single sample sequenced in a study of cytotoxic CD8 clonotypes in ibrutinib-treated CLL. Sequencing used immunoSEQ multiplex PCR; TCRdb keeps in-frame clones, though not all of them. The sample consists of about 140,000 clones, 80% of them appearing once. The sequenced sample was PBMCs, obtained after 36 months of ibrutinib treatment. All receptors come from a human donor with chronic lymphocytic leukemia.

The chain has TRBV7-2 and TRBJ1-5; D gene unclear. Between the trimmed V and J ends, which lost 0 bases and 3 bases, there was a span of 12 bases. This CDR3 contains 16 residues. Looked up from germline, CDR1 is SGHTA and CDR2 is FQGNSA. CDR3 coding DNA: TGTGCCAGCAGCTTAGCGGCGGGTGGATCCAATCAGCCCCAGCATTTT. Amino acid sequence: CASSLAAGGSNQPQHF.

This chain uses TRBV4-1 with TRBJ2-1, with D possibly being TRBD1 or TRBD2 (5 bases each). This CDR3 has 19 amino acids. CDR1 and CDR2 from the germline V gene are MGHRA and YSYEKL. Trimming took 1 base from V and 9 from J, leaving 28 bases between them. The CDR3 region is CASSQVLGKARGPSLEQFF. Written as DNA, the CDR3 is TGCGCCAGCAGCCAAGTGCTCGGGAAAGCCCGGGGACCCAGCCTTGAGCAGTTCTTC.

The chain uses TRBV7-6 and TRBJ2-2; TRBD1 aligns across 10 bases. The CDR3 runs to 15 residues. Looked up from germline, CDR1 is SGHVS and CDR2 is FNYEAQ. V trimming: 6 bases; J trimming: 2 bases; junction bases outside the gene matches: 3. The chain's CDR3 is CASRRDRGNTGELFF. The CDR3 nucleotides read TGTGCCAGCAGGCGGGACAGGGGAAACACCGGGGAGCTGTTTTTT.

V usage is TRBV7-9 and J usage is TRBJ2-2, with D unresolved. Per germline, CDR1 SEHNR and CDR2 FQNEAQ (reference sequence). V shed 5 bases and J shed 3 bases, with 4 bases lying between them. The CDR3 loop spans 12 amino acids. The chain's CDR3 is CASSPHTGELFF. CDR3 coding DNA: TGTGCCAGCAGCCCTCACACCGGGGAGCTGTTTTTT.

This clone has a single count. The chain joins TRBV28 to TRBJ1-1, with D tentatively TRBD1 (6 bases). In germline, CDR1 is MDHEN, CDR2 SYDVKM. The V end was cut by 5 bases, the J end by 11 bases, with 27 bases between. The length of the CDR3 is 16 residues. The CDR3 nucleotides read TGTGCCAGCAGTGTCTGGGTAGGCAGGGGCGACGGGGGGGCTTTCTTT. Its protein is CASSVWVGRGDGGAFF. Combining the CDR3 with reference TRBV28 and TRBJ1-1 gives the whole variable domain DVKVTQSSRYLVKRTGEKVFLECVQDMDHENMFWYRQDPGLGLRLIYFSYDVKMKEKGDIPEGYSVSREKKERFSLILESASTNQTSMYLCASSVWVGRGDGGAFFGQGTRLTVV.

There are a few counts of this clone. The J gene is TRBJ1-1, the V gene TRBV5-1; D call uncertain. Germline lookup yields CDR1 SGHRS and CDR2 YFSETQ. Trimming left V 0 bases short and J 3 bases short, with 0 bases between. The CDR3 totals 11 residues. This CDR3 is CASSLDTEAFF. For the CDR3, the DNA is TGCGCCAGCAGCTTGGACACTGAAGCTTTCTTT.

A few counts support this clone. The chain links TRBV2 to TRBJ1-4; 10 nucleotides line up with TRBD1. Germline values: CDR1 SNHLY, CDR2 FYNNEI. CDR3 length: 15 amino acids. The trim removed 5 bases at V and 7 bases at J, leaving 7 bases unmatched. The CDR3 DNA follows: TGTGCCAGCAGTCGAAGCCGGGACAGGGGTGAAAAACTGTTTTTT. Amino acid sequence: CASSRSRDRGEKLFF.

The chain joins TRBV6-1 to TRBJ1-3, with D tentatively TRBD1 (5 bases). CDR1 is MNHNS and CDR2 is SASEGT in the germline V gene. V gave up 8 bases and J gave up 1 base, with 9 bases separating them. The CDR3 loop spans 13 amino acids. The CDR3, as DNA: TGTGCCAGCGCGACAGTGTCTGGAAACACCATATATTTT. Its translation: CASATVSGNTIYF.

V usage is TRBV28 and J usage is TRBJ1-5; TRBD1 agrees at 7 bases. The length of the CDR3 is 12 residues. CDR1 and CDR2 from the germline V gene are MDHEN and SYDVKM. Unmatched junction bases numbered 6, after V lost 4 bases and J lost 12 bases. In DNA form, the CDR3 reads TGTGCCAGCAGTTCACAGGGGTTCCACCAGCATTTT. Translating gives CASSSQGFHQHF.

The chain joins TRBV25-1 to TRBJ1-4; 9 nucleotides align to TRBD1. Trimming removed 7 bases from V and 6 bases from J; junction bases left unmatched: 3. Looked up from germline, CDR1 is MGHDK and CDR2 is SYGVNS. The CDR3 length is 13 residues. CDR3: CASKGQGHEKLFF. In nucleotides, the CDR3 is TGTGCCAGCAAGGGACAGGGACATGAAAAACTGTTTTTT.

This chain joins TRBV9 and TRBJ2-7; no reliable D call. This CDR3 has 13 residues. Germline CDR1 reads SGDLS; CDR2 reads YYNGEE. Trimming took off 3 bases at V and 6 bases at J, with 13 bases between the two ends. The DNA for the CDR3 is TGTGCCAGCAGCGAGCCGAATACCGGCGAGCAGTACTTC. This gives the protein CASSEPNTGEQYF.

This clone showed up just once. The chain links TRBV18 to TRBJ2-4; 10 bases match TRBD1. The CDR3 sequence is 14 residues long. Germline-derived CDR1 and CDR2 are KGHSH and LQKENI. The V segment lost 6 bases and the J segment 9 bases; nucleotides outside the gene matches: 8. The CDR3: CASSQGQGIAIQYF. In DNA, the CDR3 is TGTGCCAGCTCGCAGGGACAGGGGATTGCCATTCAGTACTTC.

The V call is TRBV6-5, the J call TRBJ1-1; possible D gene TRBD1, 5 bases. Germline CDR1 is MNHEY and CDR2 is SVGAGI. CDR3 length: 14 residues. V dropped 4 bases and J dropped 1 base, with 10 bases sitting between them. Written as DNA, the CDR3 is TGTGCCAGCAGTTCCGGGACGTCGAACACTGAAGCTTTCTTT. It is translated as CASSSGTSNTEAFF.